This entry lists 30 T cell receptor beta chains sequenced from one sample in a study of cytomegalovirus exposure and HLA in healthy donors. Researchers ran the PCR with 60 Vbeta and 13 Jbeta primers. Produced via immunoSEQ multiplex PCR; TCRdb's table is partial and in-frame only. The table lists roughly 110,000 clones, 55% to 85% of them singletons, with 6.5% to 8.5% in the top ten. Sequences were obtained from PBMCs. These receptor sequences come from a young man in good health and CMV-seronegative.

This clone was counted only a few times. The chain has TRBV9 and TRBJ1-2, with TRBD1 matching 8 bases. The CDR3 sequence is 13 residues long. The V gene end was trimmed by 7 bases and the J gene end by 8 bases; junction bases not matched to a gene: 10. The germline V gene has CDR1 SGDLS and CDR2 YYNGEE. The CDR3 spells CASSNRGGEGYTF. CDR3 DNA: TGTGCCAGCTCCAACAGGGGGGGAGAGGGCTACACCTTC.

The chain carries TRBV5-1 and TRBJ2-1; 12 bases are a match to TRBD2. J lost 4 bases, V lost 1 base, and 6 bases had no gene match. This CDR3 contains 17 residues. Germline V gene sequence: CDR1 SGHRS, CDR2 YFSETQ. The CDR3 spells CASSLTASGGVYNEQFF. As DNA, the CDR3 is TGCGCCAGCAGCTTGACGGCTAGCGGGGGGGTATACAATGAGCAGTTCTTC.

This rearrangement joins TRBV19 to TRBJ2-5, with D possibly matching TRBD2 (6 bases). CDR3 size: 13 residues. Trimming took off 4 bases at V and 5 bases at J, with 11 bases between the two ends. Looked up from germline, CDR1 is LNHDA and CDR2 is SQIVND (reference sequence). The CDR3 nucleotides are TGTGCCAGTAGTAGAGACCGGGGGGAGACCCAGTACTTC. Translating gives CASSRDRGETQYF.

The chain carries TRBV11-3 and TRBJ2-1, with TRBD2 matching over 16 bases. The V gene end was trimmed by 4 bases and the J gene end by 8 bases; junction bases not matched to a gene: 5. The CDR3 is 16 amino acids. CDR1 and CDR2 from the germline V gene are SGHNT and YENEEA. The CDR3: CASSSGTSGRVYEQFF. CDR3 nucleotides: TGTGCCAGCAGCTCGGGGACTAGCGGGAGGGTCTATGAGCAGTTCTTC.

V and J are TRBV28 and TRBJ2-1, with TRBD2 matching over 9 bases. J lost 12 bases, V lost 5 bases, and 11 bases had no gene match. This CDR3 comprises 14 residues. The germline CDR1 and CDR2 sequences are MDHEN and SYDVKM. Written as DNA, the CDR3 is TGTGCCAGCAGTACTAGCGGGCTGACAACAGCGCAGTTCTTC. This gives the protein CASSTSGLTTAQFF.

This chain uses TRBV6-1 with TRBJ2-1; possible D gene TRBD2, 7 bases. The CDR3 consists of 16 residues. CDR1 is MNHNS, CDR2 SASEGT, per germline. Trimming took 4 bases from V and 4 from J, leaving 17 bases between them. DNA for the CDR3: TGTGCCAGCAGTGTCTCGTTGGCGGGGGCTTACAATGAGCAGTTCTTC. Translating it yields CASSVSLAGAYNEQFF.

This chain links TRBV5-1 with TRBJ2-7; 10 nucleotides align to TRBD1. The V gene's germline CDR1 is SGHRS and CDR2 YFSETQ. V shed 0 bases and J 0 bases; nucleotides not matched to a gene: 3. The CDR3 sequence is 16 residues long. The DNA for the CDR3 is TGCGCCAGCAGCTTGGAGGGACAGGGGAGCTCCTACGAGCAGTACTTC. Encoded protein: CASSLEGQGSSYEQYF.

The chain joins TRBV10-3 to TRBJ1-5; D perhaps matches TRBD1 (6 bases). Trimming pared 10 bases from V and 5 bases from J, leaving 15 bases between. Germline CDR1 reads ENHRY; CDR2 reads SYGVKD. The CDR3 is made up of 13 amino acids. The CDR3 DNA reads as TGTGCCAGTACAGGGCAGGTCGATCAGCCCCAGCATTTT. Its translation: CASTGQVDQPQHF.

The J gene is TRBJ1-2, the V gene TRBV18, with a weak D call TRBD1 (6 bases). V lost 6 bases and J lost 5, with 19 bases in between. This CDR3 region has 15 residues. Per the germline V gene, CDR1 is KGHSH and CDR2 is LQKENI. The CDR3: CASSLRGGELYGYTF. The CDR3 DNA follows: TGTGCCAGCTCCCTCAGGGGAGGGGAGTTGTATGGCTACACCTTC. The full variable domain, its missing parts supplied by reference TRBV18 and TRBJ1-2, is NAGVMQNPRHLVRRRGQEARLRCSPMKGHSHVYWYRQLPEEGLKFMVYLQKENIIDESGMPKERFSAEFPKEGPSILRIQQVVRGDSAAYFCASSLRGGELYGYTFGSGTRLTVV.

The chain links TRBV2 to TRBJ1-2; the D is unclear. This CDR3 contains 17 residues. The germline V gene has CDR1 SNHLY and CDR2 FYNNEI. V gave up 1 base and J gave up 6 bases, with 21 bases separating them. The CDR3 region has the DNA TGTGCCAGCAGTGAAGTAAATAGTAGAGAACAGTTCCATGGCTACACCTTC. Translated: CASSEVNSREQFHGYTF.

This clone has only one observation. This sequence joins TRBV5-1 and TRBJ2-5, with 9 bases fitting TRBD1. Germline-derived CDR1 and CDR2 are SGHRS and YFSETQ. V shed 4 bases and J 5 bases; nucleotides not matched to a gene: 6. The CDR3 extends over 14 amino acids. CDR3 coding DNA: TGCGCCAGCAGCGGGACAGGGCCCCGGGAGACCCAGTACTTC. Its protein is CASSGTGPRETQYF.

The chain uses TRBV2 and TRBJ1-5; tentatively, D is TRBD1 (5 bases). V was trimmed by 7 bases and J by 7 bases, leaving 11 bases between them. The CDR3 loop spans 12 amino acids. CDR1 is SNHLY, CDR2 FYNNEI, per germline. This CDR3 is CASNWEGQPQHF. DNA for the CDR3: TGTGCCAGCAACTGGGAGGGGCAGCCCCAGCATTTT.

Here the CDR3 reads CASSLASAGFNYGYTF. The CDR3 DNA sequence: TGTGCCAGCAGCTTAGCTTCGGCAGGATTTAACTATGGCTACACCTTC. V usage is TRBV7-8 and J usage is TRBJ1-2; no clear D. The CDR3 is 16 residues long. V was shortened by 0 bases and J by 1 base, with 12 bases between the two germline ends. Looked up from germline, CDR1 is SGHVS and CDR2 is FQNEAQ.

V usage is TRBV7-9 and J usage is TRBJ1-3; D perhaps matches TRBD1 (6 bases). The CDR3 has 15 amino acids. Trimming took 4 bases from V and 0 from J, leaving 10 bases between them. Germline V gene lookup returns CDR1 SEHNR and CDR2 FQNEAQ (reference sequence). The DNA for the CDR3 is TGTGCCAGCAGCTATACAGGGAGCTCTGGAAACACCATATATTTT. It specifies CASSYTGSSGNTIYF.

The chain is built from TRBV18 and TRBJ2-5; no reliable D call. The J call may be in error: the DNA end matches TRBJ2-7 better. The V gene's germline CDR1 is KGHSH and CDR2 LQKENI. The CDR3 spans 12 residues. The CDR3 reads CASSPANYEQYF. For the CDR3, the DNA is TGTGCCAGCTCACCTGCGAACTACGAGCAGTACTTC.

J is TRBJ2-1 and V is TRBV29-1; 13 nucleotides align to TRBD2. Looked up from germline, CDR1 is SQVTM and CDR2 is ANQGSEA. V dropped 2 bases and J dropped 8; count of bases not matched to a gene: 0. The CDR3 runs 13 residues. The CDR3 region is CSVETSGGDEQFF. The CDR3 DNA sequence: TGCAGCGTTGAAACTAGCGGGGGGGATGAGCAGTTCTTC.

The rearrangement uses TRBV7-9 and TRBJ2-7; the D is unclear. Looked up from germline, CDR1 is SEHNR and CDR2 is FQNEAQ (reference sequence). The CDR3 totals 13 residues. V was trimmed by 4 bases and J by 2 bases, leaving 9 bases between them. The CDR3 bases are TGTGCCAGCAGCTCCCCATCCCCCTACGAGCAGTACTTC. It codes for CASSSPSPYEQYF.

The CDR3 is CASSIPGQGYNEQFF. CDR3 DNA sequence: TGTGCCAGTAGTATTCCGGGACAGGGCTACAATGAGCAGTTCTTC. This chain uses TRBV19 with TRBJ2-1; TRBD1 matches at 9 bases. CDR1 is LNHDA and CDR2 is SQIVND in the germline V gene (reference sequence). The CDR3 has 15 residues. The V segment lost 3 bases and the J segment 3 bases; nucleotides outside the gene matches: 3.

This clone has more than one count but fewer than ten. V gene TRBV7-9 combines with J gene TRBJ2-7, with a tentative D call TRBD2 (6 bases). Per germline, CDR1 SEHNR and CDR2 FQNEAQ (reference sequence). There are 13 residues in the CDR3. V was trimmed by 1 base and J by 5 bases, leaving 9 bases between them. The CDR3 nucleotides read TGTGCCAGCAGCTTAGGGGAGGAGAACGAGCAGTACTTC. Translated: CASSLGEENEQYF. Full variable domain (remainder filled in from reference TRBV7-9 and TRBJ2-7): DTGVSQNPRHKITKRGQNVTFRCDPISEHNRLYWYRQTLGQGPEFLTYFQNEAQLEKSRLLSDRFSAERPKGSFSTLEIQRTEQGDSAMYLCASSLGEENEQYFGPGTRLTVT.

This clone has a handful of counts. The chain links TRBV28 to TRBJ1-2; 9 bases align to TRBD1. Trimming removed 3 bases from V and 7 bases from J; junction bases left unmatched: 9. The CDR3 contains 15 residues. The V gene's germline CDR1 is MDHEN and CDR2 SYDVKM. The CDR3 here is CASSFTRTGASGYTF. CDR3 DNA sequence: TGTGCCAGCAGTTTTACCCGGACAGGGGCGAGTGGCTACACCTTC.

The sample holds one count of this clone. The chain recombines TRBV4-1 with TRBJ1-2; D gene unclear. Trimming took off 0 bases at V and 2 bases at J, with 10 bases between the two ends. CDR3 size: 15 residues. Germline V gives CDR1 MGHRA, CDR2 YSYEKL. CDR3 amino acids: CASSQDLSRNYGYTF. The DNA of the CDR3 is TGCGCCAGCAGCCAAGATTTGTCCAGGAACTATGGCTACACCTTC.

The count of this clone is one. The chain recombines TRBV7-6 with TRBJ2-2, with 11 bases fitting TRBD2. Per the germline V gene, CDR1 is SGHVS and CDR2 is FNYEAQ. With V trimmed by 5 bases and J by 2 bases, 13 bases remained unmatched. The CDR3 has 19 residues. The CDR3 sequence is CASSVKGTSGFPNTGELFF. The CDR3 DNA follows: TGTGCCAGCAGCGTAAAAGGGACTAGCGGATTTCCCAACACCGGGGAGCTGTTTTTT.

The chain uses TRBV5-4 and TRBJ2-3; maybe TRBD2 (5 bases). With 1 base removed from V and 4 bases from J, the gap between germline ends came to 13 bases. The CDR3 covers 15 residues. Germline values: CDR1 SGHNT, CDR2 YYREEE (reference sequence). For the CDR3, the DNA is TGTGCCAGCAGCTTGCCCCCAACACTAGCAGATACGCAGTATTTT. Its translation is CASSLPPTLADTQYF.

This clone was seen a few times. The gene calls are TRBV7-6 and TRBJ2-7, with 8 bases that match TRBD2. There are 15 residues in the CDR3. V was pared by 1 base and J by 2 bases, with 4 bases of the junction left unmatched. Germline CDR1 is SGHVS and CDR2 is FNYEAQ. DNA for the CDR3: TGTGCCAGCAGCTTAGGTGGTAGCGGGGCCTACGAGCAGTACTTC. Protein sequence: CASSLGGSGAYEQYF.

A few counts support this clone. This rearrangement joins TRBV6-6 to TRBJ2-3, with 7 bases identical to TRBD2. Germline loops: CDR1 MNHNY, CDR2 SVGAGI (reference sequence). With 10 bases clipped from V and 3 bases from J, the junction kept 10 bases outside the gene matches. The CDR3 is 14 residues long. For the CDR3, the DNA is TGTGCCACTTTGGACTGGGGAGGGACAGATACGCAGTATTTT. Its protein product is CATLDWGGTDTQYF.

This chain's CDR3 is CASSITMGQGNYEQFF. The CDR3 region has the DNA TGTGCCAGTAGTATTACCATGGGACAGGGGAACTATGAGCAGTTCTTC. The V gene is TRBV19, the J gene TRBJ2-1, with TRBD1 matching 10 bases. The ends lost 3 bases at V and 8 bases at J; junction bases unmatched: 10. The germline CDR1 and CDR2 sequences are LNHDA and SQIVND (reference sequence). CDR3 length equals 16 residues.

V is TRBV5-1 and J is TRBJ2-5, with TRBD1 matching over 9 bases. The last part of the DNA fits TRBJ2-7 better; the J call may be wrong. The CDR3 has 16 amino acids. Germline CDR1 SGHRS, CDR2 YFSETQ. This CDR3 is CASSWDSQGAAYEQYF. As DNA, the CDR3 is TGCGCCAGCAGCTGGGACTCACAGGGGGCCGCCTACGAGCAGTACTTC.

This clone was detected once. CDR3 amino acids: CASSNNYEQYF. The CDR3 DNA reads TGTGCCAGCAGCAACAACTACGAGCAGTACTTC. The rearrangement joins TRBV5-6 to TRBJ2-5; D is unresolved. Near its end, the DNA agrees better with TRBJ2-7, so the J call may be wrong. The germline V gene encodes CDR1 SGHDT and CDR2 YYEEEE. This CDR3 is built from 11 residues.

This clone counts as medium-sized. The CDR3 is CASRRGDTEAFF. For the CDR3, the DNA is TGTGCCAGCAGGCGGGGGGACACTGAAGCTTTCTTT. This sequence joins TRBV25-1 and TRBJ1-1, with D perhaps matching TRBD1 (5 bases). The V end lost 6 bases, the J end lost 3 bases, and 8 bases lay between the germline ends. Germline loops: CDR1 MGHDK, CDR2 SYGVNS. The CDR3 is 12 residues long.

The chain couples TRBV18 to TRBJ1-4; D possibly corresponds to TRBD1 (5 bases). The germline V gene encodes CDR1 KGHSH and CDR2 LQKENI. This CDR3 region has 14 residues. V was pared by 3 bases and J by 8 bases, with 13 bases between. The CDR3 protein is CASSPSGGREKLFF. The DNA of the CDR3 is TGTGCCAGCTCACCTTCCGGGGGAAGGGAAAAACTGTTTTTT.